The 14 T cell receptor beta chains in this list originate from one sample, sequenced in a study of CD8+CD57+ T cells in acquired aplastic anemia. Genomic DNA was employed as the template in profiling TCR beta VDJ and CDR3. TCRdb analysed the reads with MiXCR anew, one entry per CDR3 protein. The table records roughly 180,000 distinct CDR3 sequences, approximately 49% of them present only once. Sample: sorted CD4+, CD8+, or CD8+CD57+ T cells (not recorded which) from PBMCs. The receptor set was obtained from a human donor in good health.

The V and J genes are TRBV9 and TRBJ2-3; perhaps TRBD2 as D (6 bases). Trimming took 1 base from V and 5 from J, leaving 11 bases between them. CDR3 length equals 14 residues. Germline V gene sequence: CDR1 SGDLS, CDR2 YYNGEE. The chain's CDR3 is CASSVTRDGDTQYF. CDR3 DNA: TGTGCCAGCAGCGTAACGCGGGATGGAGATACGCAGTATTTT.

The chain employs TRBV29-1 and TRBJ2-3; tentative D call: TRBD2 (6 bases). Trimming shortened V by 6 bases and J by 0 bases, and 13 bases separated the two germline ends. CDR3 size: 14 residues. Germline V lookup: CDR1 SQVTM, CDR2 ANQGSEA. The CDR3 region has the DNA TGCAGCGTGGAGGGCGGGTGGAGCACAGATACGCAGTATTTT. It is translated as CSVEGGWSTDTQYF.

Remarks on this clonotype: The junction differs from germline at one of its ends, possibly a read error. The chain joins TRBV29-1 to TRBJ2-7; D uncertain. Germline V gene data show CDR1 as SQVTM and CDR2 as ANQGSEA. The CDR3 is 12 residues long. The CDR3 DNA sequence: TGCAGCGTTGGGGAAACCTCCTGCGAGCAGTACTTC. This encodes CSVGETSCEQYF.

V and J are TRBV10-3 and TRBJ1-4; 7 bases agree with TRBD1. J gave up 7 bases and V 2 bases, and 7 bases lay outside the gene matches. The CDR3 spans 15 residues. Germline-derived CDR1 and CDR2 are ENHRY and SYGVKD. This CDR3 reads CAISEGTARREKLFF. CDR3 in DNA: TGTGCCATCAGTGAGGGGACAGCTAGGCGTGAAAAACTGTTTTTT.

This clonotype has a count of ten or more. A much larger clone differs by one base, so this may be a read error. The chain employs TRBV15 and TRBJ2-7; D unresolved. The CDR3 runs to 13 residues. CDR1 LNHNV and CDR2 YYDKDF come from the germline V gene (reference sequence). In DNA, the CDR3 is TGTGCCACCAGCAGAGTTTACAGATACGAGCAGTGCTTC. This sequence encodes CATSRVYRYEQCF. Supplemented by reference TRBV15 and TRBJ2-7, the full variable domain reads DAMVIQNPRYQVTQFGKPVTLSCSQTLNHNVMYWYQQKSSQAPKLLFHYYDKDFNNEADTPDNFQSRRPNTSFCFLDIRSPGLGDTAMYLCATSRVYRYEQCFGPGTRLTVT.

This clonotype has ten or more counts. The DNA of the CDR3 is TGTGCCAGCAGCAAAAGACGCCTAGAATACGAGCAGTACTTC. This gives the protein CASSKRRLEYEQYF. This chain joins TRBV11-3 and TRBJ2-7; no reliable D call. The germline V and J ends were trimmed by 5 bases and 4 bases, with 15 bases remaining between them. The CDR3 has 14 residues. CDR1 is SGHNT, CDR2 YENEEA, per germline.

Remarks on this clonotype: Its ends do not fully match the called genes, so a read error is possible. The chain has TRBV4-2 and TRBJ2-2; 11 bases match TRBD2. CDR1 and CDR2 from the germline V gene are LGHNA and YNFKEQ. CDR3 length equals 17 residues. This CDR3 reads CASSTATSGSGTGKLFF. The CDR3 DNA follows: TGTGCCAGCAGCACAGCCACTAGCGGGAGTGGGACCGGGAAGCTGTTTTTT.

Many counts were recorded for this clonotype. The rearrangement joins TRBV20-1 to TRBJ2-6; 9 nucleotides match TRBD2. The V and J ends lost 6 bases and 2 bases, in that order; junction bases with no gene match: 11. The CDR3 has 17 residues. Germline values: CDR1 DFQATT, CDR2 SNEGSKA (reference sequence). CDR3 sequence: CSAKSGSGRTGANVLTF. The DNA of the CDR3 is TGCAGTGCCAAATCTGGCAGCGGGAGGACTGGGGCCAACGTCCTGACTTTC.

Here the CDR3 DNA reads TGTGCCAGCAGCTTAGCAATTCAGGGCACAGATACGCAGTATTTT. Encoded protein: CASSLAIQGTDTQYF. V usage is TRBV7-6 and J usage is TRBJ2-3; D is undetermined. Germline loops: CDR1 SGHVS, CDR2 FNYEAQ. V was pared by 0 bases and J by 1 base, with 8 bases between. This CDR3 is built from 15 residues.

This clonotype occurred once. The chain links TRBV5-1 to TRBJ2-7; 10 bases line up with TRBD2. The CDR3 consists of 15 residues. CDR1 SGHRS and CDR2 YFSETQ come from the germline V gene. V gave up 5 bases and J gave up 3 bases; unmatched junction bases: 8. The CDR3 reads CASSYGTSDRYEQYF. Written as DNA, the CDR3 is TGCGCCAGCAGTTACGGGACTAGCGACCGCTACGAGCAGTACTTC.

The V call is TRBV10-1, the J call TRBJ2-5, with D possibly TRBD2 on 5 matching bases. V lost 3 bases and J 5 bases, leaving 19 bases between the germline ends. Germline V gene sequence: CDR1 WNHNN, CDR2 SYGVQD (reference sequence). The CDR3 spans 16 residues. CDR3 in amino acids: CASSENEGTEWETQYF. Written as DNA, the CDR3 is TGCGCCAGCAGTGAAAATGAGGGAACTGAATGGGAGACCCAGTACTTC.

This clonotype was picked up one time. The genes are TRBV14 and TRBJ2-7; 11 nucleotides line up with TRBD2. J was trimmed by 5 bases and V by 6 bases; bases with no gene match: 6. This CDR3 is built from 14 residues. The V gene's germline CDR1 is SGHDN and CDR2 FVKESK. The CDR3 is CASSRASGRHEQYF. The CDR3 DNA is TGTGCCAGCAGTCGGGCTAGCGGGAGGCACGAGCAGTACTTC.

This chain connects TRBV2 to TRBJ2-7; TRBD1 might be the D (6 bases). The V end lost 8 bases, the J end lost 2 bases, and 10 bases lay between the germline ends. CDR3 length equals 12 residues. The germline gives CDR1 SNHLY, CDR2 FYNNEI. The CDR3 coding sequence is TGTGCCAGCCGGGACACTCCCTACGAGCAGTACTTC. Translated: CASRDTPYEQYF.

The genes are TRBV2 and TRBJ1-6; unclear D gene. CDR3 length: 16 residues. Germline assignment: CDR1 SNHLY and CDR2 FYNNEI. V lost 3 bases to trimming and J lost 0 bases, with 9 bases between them. In nucleotides, the CDR3 is TGTGCCAGCAGTGAGGCAGCGGGCTCCTATAATTCACCCCTCCACTTT. Translating it yields CASSEAAGSYNSPLHF.